This T cell receptor beta chain was identified in a study of T cell responses to AZD1222 COVID-19 vaccine. Using immunoSEQ multiplex PCR, the repertoire was profiled, and TCRdb retains in-frame clones only, with some absent. The table has around 63,000 clones, 65% to 90% seen once. V was clipped by 3 bases and J by 1 base, with 4 bases between them. Germline values: CDR1 LNHNV, CDR2 YYDKDF (reference sequence). The CDR3 has 13 amino acids. This chain connects TRBV15 to TRBJ1-5; D remains unclear. This TCR came from an adult in good health. Source: peripheral blood, taken on day 0 of AZD1222 vaccination. The CDR3 DNA sequence: TGTGCCACCAGCAGCCGAAGCAATCAGCCCCAGCATTTT. Protein: CATSSRSNQPQHF. The whole variable domain, remainder taken from reference TRBV15 and TRBJ1-5, is DAMVIQNPRYQVTQFGKPVTLSCSQTLNHNVMYWYQQKSSQAPKLLFHYYDKDFNNEADTPDNFQSRRPNTSFCFLDIRSPGLGDTAMYLCATSSRSNQPQHFGDGTRLSIL.